This TCR beta chain was sequenced in a study of T cell responses to AZD1222 COVID-19 vaccine. The CDR3 has 13 amino acids. Trimming removed 5 bases from V and 3 bases from J, with 10 bases in between. Germline assignment: CDR1 MNHEY and CDR2 SVGAGI. The method was immunoSEQ multiplex PCR; TCRdb's version includes in-frame clones alone and lacks a portion of them. The sample includes over 65,000 clones, roughly 90% of them seen just once. The TCR was taken from an adult who received the AZD1222 COVID-19 vaccine. The chain couples TRBV6-5 to TRBJ1-1, with a tentative D call TRBD1 (5 bases). Source: peripheral blood, taken 28 days after the second AZD1222 dose. The CDR3 nucleotides read TGTGCCAGCAGTCGTCAGGGTTACACTGAAGCTTTCTTT. It specifies CASSRQGYTEAFF.